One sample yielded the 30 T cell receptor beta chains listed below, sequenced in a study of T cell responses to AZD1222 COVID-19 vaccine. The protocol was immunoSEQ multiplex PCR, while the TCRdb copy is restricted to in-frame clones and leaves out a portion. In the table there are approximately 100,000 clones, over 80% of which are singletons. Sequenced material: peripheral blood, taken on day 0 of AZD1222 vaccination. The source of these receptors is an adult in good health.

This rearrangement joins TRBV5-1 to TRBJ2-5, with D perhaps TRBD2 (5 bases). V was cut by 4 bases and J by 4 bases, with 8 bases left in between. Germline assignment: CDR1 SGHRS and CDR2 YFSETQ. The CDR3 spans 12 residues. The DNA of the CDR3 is TGCGCCAGCAGCCTAGCCAGAGAGACCCAGTACTTC. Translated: CASSLARETQYF.

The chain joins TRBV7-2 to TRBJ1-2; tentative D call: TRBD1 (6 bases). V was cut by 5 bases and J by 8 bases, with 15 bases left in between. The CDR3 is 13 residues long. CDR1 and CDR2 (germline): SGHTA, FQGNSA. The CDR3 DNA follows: TGTGCCAGCAGCCTCGGGACAAAAGGAGGCTACACCTTC. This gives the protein CASSLGTKGGYTF.

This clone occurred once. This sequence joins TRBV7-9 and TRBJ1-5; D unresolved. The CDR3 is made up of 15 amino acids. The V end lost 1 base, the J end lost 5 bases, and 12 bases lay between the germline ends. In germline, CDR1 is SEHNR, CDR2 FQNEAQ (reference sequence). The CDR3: CASSLGQSRDQPQHF. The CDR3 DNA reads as TGTGCCAGCAGCTTAGGGCAGTCTCGAGATCAGCCCCAGCATTTT.

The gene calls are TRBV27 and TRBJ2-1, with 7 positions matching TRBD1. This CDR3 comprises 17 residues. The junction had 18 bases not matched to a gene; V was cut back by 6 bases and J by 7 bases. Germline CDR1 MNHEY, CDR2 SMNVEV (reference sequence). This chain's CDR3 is CASRPPAGWDSGNEQFF. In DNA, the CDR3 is TGTGCCAGCAGGCCCCCGGCGGGCTGGGACAGTGGGAATGAGCAGTTCTTC.

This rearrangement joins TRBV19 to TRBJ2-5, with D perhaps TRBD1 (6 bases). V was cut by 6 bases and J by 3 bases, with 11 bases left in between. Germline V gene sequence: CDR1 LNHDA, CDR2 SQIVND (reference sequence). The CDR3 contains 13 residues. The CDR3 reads CASRIRGEETQYF. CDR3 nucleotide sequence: TGTGCCAGTAGAATCAGGGGAGAAGAGACCCAGTACTTC.

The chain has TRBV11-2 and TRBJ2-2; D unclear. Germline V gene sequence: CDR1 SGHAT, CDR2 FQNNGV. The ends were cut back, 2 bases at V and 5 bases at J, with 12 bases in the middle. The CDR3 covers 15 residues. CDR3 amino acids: CASSLFSGLTGELFF. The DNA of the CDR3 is TGTGCCAGCAGCTTATTCTCCGGCCTGACCGGGGAGCTGTTTTTT.

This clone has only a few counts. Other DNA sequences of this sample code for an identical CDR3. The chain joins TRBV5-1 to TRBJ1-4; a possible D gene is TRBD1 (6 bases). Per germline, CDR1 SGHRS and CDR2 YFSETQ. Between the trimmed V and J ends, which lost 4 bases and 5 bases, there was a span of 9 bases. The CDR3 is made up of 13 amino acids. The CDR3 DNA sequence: TGCGCCAGCAGCGAGGGACAAAATGAAAAACTGTTTTTT. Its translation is CASSEGQNEKLFF. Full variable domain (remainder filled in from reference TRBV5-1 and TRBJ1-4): KAGVTQTPRYLIKTRGQQVTLSCSPISGHRSVSWYQQTPGQGLQFLFEYFSETQRNKGNFPGRFSGRQFSNSRSEMNVSTLELGDSALYLCASSEGQNEKLFFGSGTQLSVL.

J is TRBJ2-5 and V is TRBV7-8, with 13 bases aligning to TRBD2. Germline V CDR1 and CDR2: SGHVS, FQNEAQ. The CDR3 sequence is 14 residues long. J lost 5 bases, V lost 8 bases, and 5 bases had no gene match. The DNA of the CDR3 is TGTGCCAGCGGGATACTAGCGGGGGGGGAGACCCAGTACTTC. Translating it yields CASGILAGGETQYF.

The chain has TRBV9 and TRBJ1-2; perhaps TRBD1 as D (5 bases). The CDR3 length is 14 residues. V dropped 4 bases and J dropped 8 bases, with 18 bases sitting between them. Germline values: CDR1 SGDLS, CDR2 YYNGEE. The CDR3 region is CASSLDLGLGGYTF. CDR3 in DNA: TGTGCCAGCAGCCTCGACCTGGGGCTCGGCGGCTACACCTTC.

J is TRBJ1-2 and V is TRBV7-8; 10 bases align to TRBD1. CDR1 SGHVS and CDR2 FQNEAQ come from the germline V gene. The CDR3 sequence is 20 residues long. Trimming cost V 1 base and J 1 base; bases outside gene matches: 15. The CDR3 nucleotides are TGTGCCAGCAGCTTAGAAATCGTGGGGACAGGGGCAGAGATTAACTATGGCTACACCTTC. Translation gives CASSLEIVGTGAEINYGYTF.

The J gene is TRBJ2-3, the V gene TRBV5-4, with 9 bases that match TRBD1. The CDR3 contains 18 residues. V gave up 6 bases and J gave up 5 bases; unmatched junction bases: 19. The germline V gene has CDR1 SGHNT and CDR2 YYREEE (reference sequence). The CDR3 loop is CASTKPDQQGARQDTQYF. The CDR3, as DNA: TGTGCCAGCACAAAACCCGATCAACAGGGGGCGCGGCAAGATACGCAGTATTTT.

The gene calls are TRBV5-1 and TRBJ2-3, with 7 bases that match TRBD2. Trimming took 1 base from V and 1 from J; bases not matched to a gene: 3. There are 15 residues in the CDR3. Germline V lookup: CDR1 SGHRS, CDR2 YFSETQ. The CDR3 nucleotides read TGCGCCAGCAGCTTGCCCCTAGCGGGCACAGATACGCAGTATTTT. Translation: CASSLPLAGTDTQYF.

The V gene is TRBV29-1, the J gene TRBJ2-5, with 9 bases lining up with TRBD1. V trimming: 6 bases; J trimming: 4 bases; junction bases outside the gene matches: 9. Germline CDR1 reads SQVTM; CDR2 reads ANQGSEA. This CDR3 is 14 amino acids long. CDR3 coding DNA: TGCAGCGTCGACCCCCGGACAGGGGCAGAGACCCAGTACTTC. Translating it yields CSVDPRTGAETQYF.

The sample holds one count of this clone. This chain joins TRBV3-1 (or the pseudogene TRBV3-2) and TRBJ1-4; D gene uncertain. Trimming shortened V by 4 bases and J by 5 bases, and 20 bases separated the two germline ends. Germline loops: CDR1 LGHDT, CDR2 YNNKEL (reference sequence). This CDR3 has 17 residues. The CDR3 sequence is CASSLDILGFSNEKLFF. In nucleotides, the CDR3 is TGTGCCAGCAGCCTCGACATATTGGGGTTCTCGAATGAAAAACTGTTTTTT.

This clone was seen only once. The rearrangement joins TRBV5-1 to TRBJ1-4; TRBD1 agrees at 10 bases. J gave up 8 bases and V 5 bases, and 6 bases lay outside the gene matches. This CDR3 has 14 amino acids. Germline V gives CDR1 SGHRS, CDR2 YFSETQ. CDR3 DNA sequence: TGCGCCAGCAGGGTCGGGACAGGGGTGGAAAAACTGTTTTTT. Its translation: CASRVGTGVEKLFF.

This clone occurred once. The CDR3 loop is CASSTDLGLAGDEQFF. For the CDR3, the DNA is TGTGCCAGCAGCACAGATTTGGGACTAGCGGGAGATGAGCAGTTCTTC. The rearrangement uses TRBV7-2 and TRBJ2-1, with 14 bases that match TRBD2. The CDR3 sequence is 16 residues long. The V and J ends lost 5 bases and 8 bases, in that order; junction bases with no gene match: 8. Germline CDR1 and CDR2: SGHTA and FQGNSA. Drawing the rest from reference TRBV7-2 and TRBJ2-1, the complete variable domain is GAGVSQSPSNKVTEKGKDVELRCDPISGHTALYWYRQSLGQGLEFLIYFQGNSAPDKSGLPSDRFSAERTGGSVSTLTIQRTQQEDSAVYLCASSTDLGLAGDEQFFGPGTRLTVL.

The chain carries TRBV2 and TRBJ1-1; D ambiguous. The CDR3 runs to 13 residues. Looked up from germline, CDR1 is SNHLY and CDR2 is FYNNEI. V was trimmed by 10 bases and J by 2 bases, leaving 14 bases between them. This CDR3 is CATTDGLNTEAFF. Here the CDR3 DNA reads TGTGCCACCACGGACGGGCTAAACACTGAAGCTTTCTTT.

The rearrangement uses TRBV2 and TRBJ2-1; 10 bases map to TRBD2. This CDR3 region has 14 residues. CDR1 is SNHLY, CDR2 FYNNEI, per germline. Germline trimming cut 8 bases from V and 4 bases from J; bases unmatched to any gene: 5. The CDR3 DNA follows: TGTGCCAGCGGGCCTAGCGGGGGTTACAATGAGCAGTTCTTC. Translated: CASGPSGGYNEQFF.

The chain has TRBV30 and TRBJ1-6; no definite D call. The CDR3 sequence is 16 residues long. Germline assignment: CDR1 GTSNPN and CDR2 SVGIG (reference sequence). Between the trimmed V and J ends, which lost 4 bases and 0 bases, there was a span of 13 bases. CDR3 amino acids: CAWTLGGSSYNSPLHF. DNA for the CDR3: TGTGCCTGGACCCTTGGAGGGAGCTCCTATAATTCACCCCTCCACTTT.

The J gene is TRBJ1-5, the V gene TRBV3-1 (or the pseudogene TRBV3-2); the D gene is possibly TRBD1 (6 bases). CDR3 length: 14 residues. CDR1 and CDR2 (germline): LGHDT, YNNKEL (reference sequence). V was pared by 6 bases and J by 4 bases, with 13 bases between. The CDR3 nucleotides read TGTGCCAGCAGTATAGGGGGGTTAAATCAGCCCCAGCATTTT. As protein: CASSIGGLNQPQHF.

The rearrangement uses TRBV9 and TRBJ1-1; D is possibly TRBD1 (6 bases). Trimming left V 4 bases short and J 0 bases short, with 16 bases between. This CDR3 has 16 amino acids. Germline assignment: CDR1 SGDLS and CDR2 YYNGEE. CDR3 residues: CASSPRYRAMNTEAFF. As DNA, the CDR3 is TGTGCCAGCAGCCCCCGTTACAGGGCTATGAACACTGAAGCTTTCTTT.

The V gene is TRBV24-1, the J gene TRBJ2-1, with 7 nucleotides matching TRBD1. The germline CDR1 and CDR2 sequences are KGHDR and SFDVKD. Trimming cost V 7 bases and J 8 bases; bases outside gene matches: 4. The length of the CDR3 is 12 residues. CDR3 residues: CATRGGGDEQFF. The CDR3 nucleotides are TGTGCCACCAGAGGGGGCGGAGATGAGCAGTTCTTC.

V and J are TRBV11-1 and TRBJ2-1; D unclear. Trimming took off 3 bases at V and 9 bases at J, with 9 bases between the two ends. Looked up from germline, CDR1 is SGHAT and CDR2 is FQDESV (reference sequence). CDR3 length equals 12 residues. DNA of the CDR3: TGTGCCAGCAGCTTCCTGTCCGGTGAGCAGTTCTTC. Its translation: CASSFLSGEQFF.

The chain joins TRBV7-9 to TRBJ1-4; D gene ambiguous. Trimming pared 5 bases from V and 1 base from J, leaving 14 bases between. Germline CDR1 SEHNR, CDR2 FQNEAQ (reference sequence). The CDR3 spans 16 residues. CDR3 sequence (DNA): TGTGCCAGCAGCCCCCCCCCACTTAAAACTAATGAAAAACTGTTTTTT. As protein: CASSPPPLKTNEKLFF.

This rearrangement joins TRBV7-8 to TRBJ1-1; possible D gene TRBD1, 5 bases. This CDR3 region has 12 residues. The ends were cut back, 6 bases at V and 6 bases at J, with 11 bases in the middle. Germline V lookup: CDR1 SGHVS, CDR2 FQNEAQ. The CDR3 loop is CASRGDFAEAFF. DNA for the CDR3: TGTGCCAGCAGAGGGGATTTCGCTGAAGCTTTCTTT.

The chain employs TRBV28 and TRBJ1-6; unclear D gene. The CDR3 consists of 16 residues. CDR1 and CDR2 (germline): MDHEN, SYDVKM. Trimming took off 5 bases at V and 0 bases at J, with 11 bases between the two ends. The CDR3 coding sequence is TGTGCCAGCAGTAACGACGCCACCTCCTATAATTCACCCCTCCACTTT. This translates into CASSNDATSYNSPLHF.

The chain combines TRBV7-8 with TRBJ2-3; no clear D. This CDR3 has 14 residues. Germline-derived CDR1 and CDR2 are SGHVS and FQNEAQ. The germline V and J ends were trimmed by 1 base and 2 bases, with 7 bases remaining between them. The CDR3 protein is CASSLVEITDTQYF. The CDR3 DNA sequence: TGTGCCAGCAGCTTAGTCGAGATCACAGATACGCAGTATTTT.

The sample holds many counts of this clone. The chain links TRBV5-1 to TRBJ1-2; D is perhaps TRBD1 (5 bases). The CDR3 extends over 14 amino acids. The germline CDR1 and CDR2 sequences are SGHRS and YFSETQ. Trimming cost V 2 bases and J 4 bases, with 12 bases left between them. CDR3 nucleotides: TGCGCCAGCAGCTTCGGTCCCCAGGGCTATGGCTACACCTTC. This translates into CASSFGPQGYGYTF.

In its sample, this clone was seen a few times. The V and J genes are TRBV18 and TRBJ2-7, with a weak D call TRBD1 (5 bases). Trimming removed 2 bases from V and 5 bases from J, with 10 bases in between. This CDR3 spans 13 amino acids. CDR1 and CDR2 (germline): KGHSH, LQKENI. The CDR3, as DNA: TGTGCCAGCTCACCAAACAGGTTCGACGAGCAGTACTTC. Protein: CASSPNRFDEQYF.

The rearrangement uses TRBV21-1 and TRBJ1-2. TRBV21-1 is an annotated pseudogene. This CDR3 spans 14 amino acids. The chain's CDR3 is CALPRGEAGPGYTF. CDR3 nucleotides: TGTGCTCTTCCTAGAGGGGAGGCGGGGCCCGGCTACACCTTC.